Below are 14 T cell receptor beta chains sequenced from a single sample in a study of cytomegalovirus exposure and HLA in healthy donors. The PCR employed 60 Vbeta primers together with 13 Jbeta primers. The table came from immunoSEQ multiplex PCR; TCRdb's copy has only in-frame clones and leaves some out. The repertoire consists of some 180,000 clones, with approximately 80% occurring once and the leading ten covering around 1.4%. Material: PBMCs. These receptors all stem from a girl aged 10-17 years in good health and CMV-seropositive.

This clone has a handful of counts. V gene TRBV28 combines with J gene TRBJ2-2, with no clear D. This CDR3 has 12 amino acids. Trimming left V 8 bases short and J 2 bases short, with 6 bases between. Germline CDR1 reads MDHEN; CDR2 reads SYDVKM. The CDR3 DNA sequence: TGTGCCAGCCTAGACAACACCGGGGAGCTGTTTTTT. This translates into CASLDNTGELFF.

The chain joins TRBV30 to TRBJ2-1; the D is unclear. This CDR3 has 12 residues. Germline values: CDR1 GTSNPN, CDR2 SVGIG (reference sequence). V gave up 0 bases and J gave up 9 bases, with 9 bases separating them. CDR3 coding DNA: TGTGCCTGGAGTGTAGGCCCGGGTGAGCAGTTCTTC. This gives the protein CAWSVGPGEQFF.

This chain uses TRBV11-3 with TRBJ2-1; tentative D call: TRBD2 (6 bases). This CDR3 contains 15 residues. V shed 3 bases and J shed 7 bases, with 16 bases lying between them. Per the germline V gene, CDR1 is SGHNT and CDR2 is YENEEA. The DNA of the CDR3 is TGTGCCAGCAGCTTGATGGGCGGGACGGGGAATGAGCAGTTCTTC. Its protein product is CASSLMGGTGNEQFF.

The rearrangement joins TRBV7-2 to TRBJ2-7; 10 bases align to TRBD2. Trimming took 2 bases from V and 6 from J; bases not matched to a gene: 7. The CDR3 is made up of 15 amino acids. CDR1 SGHTA and CDR2 FQGNSA come from the germline V gene. The chain's CDR3 is CASSLTLAGAIEQYF. CDR3 bases: TGTGCCAGCAGCTTAACCCTAGCGGGAGCTATCGAGCAGTACTTC.

There are a few counts of this clone. The chain is built from TRBV5-1 and TRBJ2-6; D is undetermined. The CDR3 runs 16 residues. Trimming stripped 6 bases from V and 7 bases from J, with 20 bases between. Germline V gene lookup returns CDR1 SGHRS and CDR2 YFSETQ. CDR3 residues: CASTNPRSVRANVLTF. In DNA form, the CDR3 reads TGCGCCAGCACAAACCCCAGGTCTGTTAGAGCCAACGTCCTGACTTTC.

This chain connects TRBV11-2 to TRBJ1-1; 7 positions agree with TRBD1. The CDR3 has 16 amino acids. Unmatched junction bases numbered 11, after V lost 5 bases and J lost 2 bases. In germline, CDR1 is SGHAT, CDR2 FQNNGV. Here the CDR3 reads CASSARTGRPNTEAFF. CDR3 nucleotide sequence: TGTGCCAGCAGCGCTAGGACAGGACGCCCAAACACTGAAGCTTTCTTT.

The chain is built from TRBV12-5 and TRBJ1-4; no clear D gene. Germline V lookup: CDR1 LGHNT, CDR2 FRNRAP. The CDR3 totals 15 residues. The germline V and J ends were trimmed by 0 bases and 0 bases, with 5 bases remaining between them. The CDR3 here is CASGLVGATNEKLFF. In nucleotides, the CDR3 is TGTGCTAGTGGTTTGGTGGGCGCAACTAATGAAAAACTGTTTTTT.

J is TRBJ2-7 and V is TRBV6-5; possible D gene TRBD1, 5 bases. Germline V gene data show CDR1 as MNHEY and CDR2 as SVGAGI. Trimming shortened V by 5 bases and J by 4 bases, and 12 bases separated the two germline ends. The CDR3 covers 13 residues. CDR3 sequence (DNA): TGTGCCAGCAGTAACAGGCAGGCTTACGAGCAGTACTTC. It yields the protein CASSNRQAYEQYF.

Regarding this clone: One end of the junction varies from germline; a read error may be responsible. The chain has TRBV7-7 and TRBJ2-7; D unclear. Germline values: CDR1 SSHAT, CDR2 FNYEAQ (reference sequence). The CDR3 sequence is 13 residues long. The CDR3 reads CASSYRLSCEQYF. In DNA, the CDR3 is TGTGCTAGCAGCTACCGCCTATCCTGCGAGCAGTACTTC.

V usage is TRBV7-9 and J usage is TRBJ2-3, with TRBD1 as a possible D gene (6 bases). The CDR3 spans 17 residues. Germline V CDR1 and CDR2: SEHNR, FQNEAQ (reference sequence). Trimming shortened V by 6 bases and J by 4 bases, and 23 bases separated the two germline ends. In DNA, the CDR3 is TGTGCCAGCAGGCTCGCCCGGGACACTCTTCCTGCAGATACGCAGTATTTT. Protein: CASRLARDTLPADTQYF.

This clone was recorded a few times. The chain employs TRBV4-3 and TRBJ2-7, with TRBD2 matching over 9 bases. V was pared by 4 bases and J by 2 bases, with 6 bases of the junction left unmatched. CDR1 is LGHNA, CDR2 YSLEER, per germline. There are 15 residues in the CDR3. DNA of the CDR3: TGCGCCAGCAGCCCGGGGGCTAGCGGGGCCTACGAGCAGTACTTC. Amino acid sequence: CASSPGASGAYEQYF.

The V call is TRBV9, the J call TRBJ2-5; D uncertain. V was pared by 0 bases and J by 1 base, with 4 bases between. This CDR3 contains 13 residues. Germline loops: CDR1 SGDLS, CDR2 YYNGEE. The CDR3 is CASSVGLQETQYF. CDR3 in DNA: TGTGCCAGCAGCGTAGGTCTCCAAGAGACCCAGTACTTC.

There are a few counts of this clone. The chain joins TRBV5-1 to TRBJ2-3, with 8 bases matching TRBD2. V lost 0 bases to trimming and J lost 0 bases; unmatched junction nucleotides: 6. The CDR3 length is 17 residues. The germline V gene has CDR1 SGHRS and CDR2 YFSETQ. The CDR3 DNA is TGCGCCAGCAGCTTGGGACTACTAGCGGACAGCACAGATACGCAGTATTTT. Its protein is CASSLGLLADSTDTQYF.

CDR3 amino acids: CASRGGSRANVLTF. The CDR3 coding sequence is TGTGCCAGCCGCGGGGGCTCGCGGGCCAACGTCCTGACTTTC. This chain uses TRBV6-5 with TRBJ2-6, with D perhaps TRBD2 (7 bases). This CDR3 contains 14 residues. The germline V gene has CDR1 MNHEY and CDR2 SVGAGI. The ends were cut back, 8 bases at V and 5 bases at J, with 13 bases in the middle.